This is a list of T cell receptor beta chains from one sample in a study of T-cell reconstitution after alpha-beta-depleted transplantation in children. From the PCR reads, TCRdb called clonotypes with MiXCR, one entry per CDR3 protein. The sample has just over 350,000 distinct CDR3 sequences, 10% to 15% seen once. The sample was PBMCs, taken from the stem cell graft. These receptors came from a human donor who donated a stem cell graft to a child with Fanconi anemia. The CDR3 runs from the conserved cysteine through the conserved F or W. D genes are given only for firm matches. Clone size is stated in some rows and not others, as once, few, many or a class when expanded.

j_call	v_call	clone_size	d_call	cdr3_nt	cdr3_aa
TRBJ2-5	TRBV7-9	many	TRBD1	TGTGCCAGCAAGCTGAGGCAGACAGGGCAAGAGACCCAGTACTTC	CASKLRQTGQETQYF
TRBJ2-1	TRBV12-3/TRBV12-4	few	TRBD2	TGTGCCAGCAGTCCAAGGACTAGCGGGGTCGATGAGCAGTTCTTC	CASSPRTSGVDEQFF
TRBJ2-4	TRBV25-1	few	TRBD2	TGTGCCAGCAGTCCTTGGGGACTAGAAAACATTCAGTACTTC	CASSPWGLENIQYF
TRBJ1-1	TRBV28	many	TRBD1	TGTGCCAGCAGTCTCCTCTCCGGGACAGGGAAGGCTGAAGCTTTCTTT	CASSLLSGTGKAEAFF
TRBJ2-1	TRBV4-2	few	.	TGTGCCAGCAGCCCCTTCAAGAGGGGACTCTACAATGAGCAGTTCTTC	CASSPFKRGLYNEQFF
TRBJ2-5	TRBV12-3/TRBV12-4	many	.	TGTGCCAGCAGTTTAGGCAGGGTCGGGACACTTCAAGAGACCCAGTACTTC	CASSLGRVGTLQETQYF
TRBJ2-2	TRBV2	.	TRBD1	TGTGCCAGCAGTGAAGGACAGGGAAGGACCGGGGAGCTGTTTTTT	CASSEGQGRTGELFF
TRBJ1-5	TRBV28	many	.	TGTGCCAGCAACCTGGGGGGGGCTGGCAATCAGCCCCAGCATTTT	CASNLGGAGNQPQHF
TRBJ2-5	TRBV7-9	many	TRBD1	TGTGCCAGCAGCTACTTAGGTGGGACAGTCCAAGAGACCCAGTACTTC	CASSYLGGTVQETQYF
TRBJ1-5	TRBV4-3	few	.	TGCGCCAGCAGCTCGTCAGCCAGGAGCAATCAGCCCCAGCATTTT	CASSSSARSNQPQHF
TRBJ1-2	TRBV9	few	.	TGTGCCAGCAGCAGACAAGACTATGGCTACACCTTC	CASSRQDYGYTF
TRBJ2-1	TRBV11-1	many	.	TGTGCCAGCAGCCCGACAGCTCTCTATGAGCAGTTCTTC	CASSPTALYEQFF
TRBJ2-5	TRBV18	.	TRBD1	TGTGCCAGCTCATCTGGACAGGCGGTGAAGACCCAGTACTTC	CASSSGQAVKTQYF
TRBJ2-1	TRBV5-1	many	.	TGCGCCAGCAGCTTTGGGATCACCTACAATGAGCAGTTCTTC	CASSFGITYNEQFF
TRBJ1-1	TRBV7-2	many	.	TGTGCCAGCAGCCACGGACCTGGGAACACTGAAGCTTTCTTT	CASSHGPGNTEAFF
TRBJ2-1	TRBV4-3	many	TRBD1	TGCGCCAGCAGCCGCGACAGGGCTAGTGAGCAGTTCTTC	CASSRDRASEQFF
TRBJ2-4	TRBV2	few	.	TGTGCCAGCAGTGAGAAAGCCAAAAACATTCAGTACTTC	CASSEKAKNIQYF
TRBJ2-5	TRBV7-2	.	.	TGTGCCAGCAGCTTAGCCGCGACAGAAGAGACCCAGTACTTC	CASSLAATEETQYF
TRBJ1-2	TRBV5-1	.	TRBD1	TGCGCCAGCAGCTTCCGGACAGGGACTGAGGGCTACACCTTC	CASSFRTGTEGYTF
TRBJ2-2	TRBV5-1	few	.	TGCGCCAGCAGCTTGCAATGGGCTGGGTACACCGGGGAGCTGTTTTTT	CASSLQWAGYTGELFF
TRBJ1-1	TRBV12-5	few	.	TGTGCTAGTGGTTTGATTACTACAGGGACTGCTTTCTTT	CASGLITTGTAFF
TRBJ1-2	TRBV24-1	few	.	TGTGCCACCAACCAGGGCTACGGTGGCTACACCTTC	CATNQGYGGYTF
TRBJ2-3	TRBV20-1	many	TRBD2	TGCAGTGCTAGGGCCAGCGGGGGGCGAGATACGCAGTATTTT	CSARASGGRDTQYF
TRBJ1-1	TRBV6-2/TRBV6-3	few	.	TGTGCCAGCAGTTATCAGAACATGAACACTGAAGCTTTCTTT	CASSYQNMNTEAFF
TRBJ2-5	TRBV10-2	many	TRBD1	TGCGCCAGCAGTGAGCCGGACAGGGCGGGGGAGACCCAGTACTTC	CASSEPDRAGETQYF
TRBJ2-3	TRBV20-1	many	.	TGCAGTGCCAAAACGGACGGGGTGACAGATACGCAGTATTTT	CSAKTDGVTDTQYF
TRBJ1-1	TRBV5-1	many	.	TGCGCCAGCAGCTTGACTACCGACACTGAAGCTTTCTTT	CASSLTTDTEAFF
TRBJ1-2	TRBV4-3	few	.	TGCGCCAGCAGCCAAGAGGTAGAGACAGCCGTGACTAACTATGGCTACACCTTC	CASSQEVETAVTNYGYTF
TRBJ2-6	TRBV4-2	many	TRBD1	TGTGCCAGCAGCCAACAGGGGGCCTGGGACTCTGGGGCCAACGTCCTGACTTTC	CASSQQGAWDSGANVLTF
TRBJ2-5	TRBV5-1	many	.	TGCGCCAGCAGCTTTGTCTCGGGGGAGGAGACCCAGTACTTC	CASSFVSGEETQYF
TRBJ1-5	TRBV20-1	many	TRBD1	TGCAGTGCTAAGGGGGCTAGCAATCAGCCCCAGCATTTT	CSAKGASNQPQHF
TRBJ2-5	TRBV5-1	many	.	TGCGCCAGCAGCTCTTGGGGGACGTACCAAGAGACCCAGTACTTC	CASSSWGTYQETQYF
TRBJ1-1	TRBV12-3/TRBV12-4	.	.	TGTGCCAGCAGTTTGGGGGCGGGCTCTGAAGCTTTCTTT	CASSLGAGSEAFF
TRBJ2-1	TRBV20-1	many	.	TGCAGTGCTAGAGATGTGTGGGTGGGGCTGGCGCAGTTCTTC	CSARDVWVGLAQFF
TRBJ1-5	TRBV10-3	few	.	TGTGCCATCAGTGAGTCCGGGTCACCCAATCAGCCCCAGCATTTT	CAISESGSPNQPQHF
TRBJ2-1	TRBV20-1	few	TRBD2	TGCAGTGCTACTAGCGGGGGCGGGGGGAATGAGCAGTTCTTC	CSATSGGGGNEQFF